This T cell receptor (beta chain) came from a study of identical twins. This clonotype was picked up a small number of times. TCRdb ran MiXCR on the 5' RACE reads and lists one entry per CDR3 protein. The sample gives a few hundred thousand distinct CDR3 sequences, 10% to 15% of which show up once; roughly 3.7% is in the top ten. The CDR3 is 13 residues long. CDR1 is SGHDN and CDR2 is FVKESK in the germline V gene. Trimming removed 8 bases from V and 2 bases from J, with 11 bases in between. These data also featured in a second study, about yellow fever vaccine responses in identical twins. That publication notes: Twins' T cell vaccine responses reportedly looked partly convergent, partly personalized.

V and J are TRBV14 and TRBJ2-3; D unclear. Sequenced material: memory (CD45RO+) T cells sorted from blood. This TCR came from a woman under 30 in good health. The DNA of the CDR3 is TGTGCCAGCCGCCCGTCGGCCACAGATACGCAGTATTTT. Protein: CASRPSATDTQYF.